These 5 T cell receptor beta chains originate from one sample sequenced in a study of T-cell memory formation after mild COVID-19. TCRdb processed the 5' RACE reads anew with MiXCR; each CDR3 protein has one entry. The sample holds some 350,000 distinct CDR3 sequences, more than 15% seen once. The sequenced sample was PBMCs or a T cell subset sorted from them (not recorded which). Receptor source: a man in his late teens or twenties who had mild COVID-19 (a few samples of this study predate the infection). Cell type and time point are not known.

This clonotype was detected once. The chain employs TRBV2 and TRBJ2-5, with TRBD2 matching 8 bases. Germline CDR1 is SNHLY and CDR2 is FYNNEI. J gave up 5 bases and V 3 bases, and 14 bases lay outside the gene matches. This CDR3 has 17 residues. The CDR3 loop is CASSDRPGLDGGETQYF. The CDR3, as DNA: TGTGCCAGCAGTGACCGGCCGGGACTAGACGGGGGCGAGACCCAGTACTTC.

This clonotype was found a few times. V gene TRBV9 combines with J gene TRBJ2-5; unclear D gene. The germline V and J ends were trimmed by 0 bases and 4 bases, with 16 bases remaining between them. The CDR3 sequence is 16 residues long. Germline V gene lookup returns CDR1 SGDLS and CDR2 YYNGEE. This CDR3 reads CASSVARAGGRETQYF. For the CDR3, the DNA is TGTGCCAGCAGCGTAGCTCGGGCAGGTGGACGAGAGACCCAGTACTTC. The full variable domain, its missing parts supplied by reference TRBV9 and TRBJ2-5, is DSGVTQTPKHLITATGQRVTLRCSPRSGDLSVYWYQQSLDQGLQFLIQYYNGEERAKGNILERFSAQQFPDLHSELNLSSLELGDSALYFCASSVARAGGRETQYFGPGTRLLVL.

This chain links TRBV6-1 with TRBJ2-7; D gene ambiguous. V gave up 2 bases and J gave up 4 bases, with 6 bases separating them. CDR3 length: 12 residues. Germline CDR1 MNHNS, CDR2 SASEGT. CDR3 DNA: TGTGCCAGCAGTGAAACCTATTACGAGCAGTACGTC. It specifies CASSETYYEQYV.

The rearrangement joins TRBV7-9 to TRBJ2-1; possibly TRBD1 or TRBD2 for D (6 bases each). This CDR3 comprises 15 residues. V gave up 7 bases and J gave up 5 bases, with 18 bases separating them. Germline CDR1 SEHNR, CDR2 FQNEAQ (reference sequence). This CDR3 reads CASTTSGGWDNEQFF. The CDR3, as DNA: TGTGCCAGCACCACGTCCGGGGGCTGGGACAATGAGCAGTTCTTC.

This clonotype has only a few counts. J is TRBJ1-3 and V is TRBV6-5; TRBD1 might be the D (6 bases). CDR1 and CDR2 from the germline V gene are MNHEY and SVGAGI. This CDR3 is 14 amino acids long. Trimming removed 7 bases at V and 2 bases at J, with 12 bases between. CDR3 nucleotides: TGTGCCAGCATCCCAGGGGCTGCTGGAAACACCATATATTTT. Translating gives CASIPGAAGNTIYF.